This T cell receptor beta chain was captured by sequencing in a study of OX40 agonist ivuxolimab in advanced cancers. Study results and caveats: Patients who responded partially at 0.1-3.0 mg/kg showed clonal expansion ranking among the lowest. Part of the nonresponder group also had normalized T-cell clonal expansion that was low. The CD4+ and CD8+ T cells in the blood had expanded clonally by week 6 at 0.1 to 3.0 mg/kg.

Germline CDR1 SGHTA, CDR2 FQGNSA. This CDR3 contains 16 residues. Trimming cost V 3 bases and J 3 bases; bases outside gene matches: 8. With respect to this clone: Antigen unknown.

The protocol was immunoSEQ multiplex PCR, while the TCRdb copy is restricted to in-frame clones and leaves out a portion. The data contain under 90,000 clones, roughly 84% of them singletons. The genes are TRBV7-2 and TRBJ2-7; 10 positions agree with TRBD1. This receptor was identified in an adult with an advanced solid tumor such as melanoma, head and neck, liver or kidney cancer. Sequences were derived from CD4+ or CD8+ T cells sorted from blood, sampled in a trial of the OX40 agonist ivuxolimab. This CDR3 is CASSFLPGQGNYEQYF. In DNA form, the CDR3 reads TGTGCCAGCAGCTTCTTACCGGGACAGGGGAACTACGAGCAGTACTTC.